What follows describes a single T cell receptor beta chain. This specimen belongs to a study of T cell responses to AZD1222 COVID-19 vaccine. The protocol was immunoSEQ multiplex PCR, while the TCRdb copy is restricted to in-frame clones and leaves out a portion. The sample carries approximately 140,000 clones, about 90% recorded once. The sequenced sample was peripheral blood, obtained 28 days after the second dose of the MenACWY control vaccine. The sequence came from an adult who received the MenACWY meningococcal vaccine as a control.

In DNA form, the CDR3 reads TGTGCCAGCAGCCAAGATCGGCGGATACCCCAGCATTTT. This codes for CASSQDRRIPQHF. The V and J genes are TRBV3-1 (or the pseudogene TRBV3-2) and TRBJ1-5, with no clear D. The CDR3 is made up of 13 amino acids. Germline V gene lookup returns CDR1 LGHDT and CDR2 YNNKEL (reference sequence). V lost 0 bases and J lost 10, with 10 bases in between.